Below, 27 T cell receptor beta chains from the same sample are listed, as sequenced in a study of blood T cell repertoires in COVID-19. Clones were read by immunoSEQ multiplex PCR, and TCRdb kept only the in-frame ones, dropping some. The sample lists 60,000 to 70,000 clones; approximately 85% were seen once. Sequenced: peripheral blood. The receptors shown here come from a man older than 75 with acute or convalescent COVID-19.

This clone was detected once. The V call is TRBV19, the J call TRBJ2-5; 7 positions agree with TRBD1. V shed 5 bases, J shed 4 bases, and the junction held 10 bases outside the gene matches. CDR3 size: 15 residues. Germline loops: CDR1 LNHDA, CDR2 SQIVND (reference sequence). The CDR3: CASSLTTGLPETQYF. As DNA, the CDR3 is TGTGCCAGTAGTTTGACGACAGGGTTGCCAGAGACCCAGTACTTC. The whole variable domain, filled in from reference TRBV19 and TRBJ2-5, reads DGGITQSPKYLFRKEGQNVTLSCEQNLNHDAMYWYRQDPGQGLRLIYYSQIVNDFQKGDIAEGYSVSREKKESFPLTVTSAQKNPTAFYLCASSLTTGLPETQYFGPGTRLLVL.

This chain uses TRBV21-1 with TRBJ2-6; the D segment call TRBD2 is taken from the table without a DNA check. TRBV21-1 is labeled a pseudogene. CDR3 length: 19 residues. This CDR3 reads CASSKERQEASSGANVLTF. The CDR3 nucleotides read TGTGCCAGCAGCAAAGAGAGGCAGGAGGCGAGTTCTGGGGCCAACGTCCTGACTTTC.

The genes are TRBV9 and TRBJ1-1; perhaps TRBD1 as D (6 bases). The V gene lost 3 bases and the J gene lost 8 bases, with 11 bases spanning the gap. This CDR3 contains 12 residues. Germline V lookup: CDR1 SGDLS, CDR2 YYNGEE. The CDR3, as DNA: TGTGCCAGCAGCGCCTATCAGGGGGAAGCTTTCTTT. Encoded protein: CASSAYQGEAFF.

This rearrangement joins TRBV18 to TRBJ2-7; TRBD2 is a possible D gene (6 bases). The length of the CDR3 is 16 residues. CDR1 is KGHSH and CDR2 is LQKENI in the germline V gene. The V and J ends lost 8 bases and 1 base respectively, with 21 bases between them. CDR3 DNA sequence: TGTGCCAGCCGCCCGGTGGAGGGGCTTGGATCCTACGAGCAGTACTTC. It codes for CASRPVEGLGSYEQYF.

The J gene is TRBJ2-1, the V gene TRBV7-2; 13 positions agree with TRBD2. The CDR3 covers 16 residues. From germline, CDR1 is SGHTA and CDR2 FQGNSA. With 4 bases clipped from V and 7 bases from J, the junction kept 7 bases outside the gene matches. The CDR3 region is CASSSTGTSGVNEQFF. CDR3 DNA: TGTGCCAGCAGCTCGACCGGGACTAGCGGGGTGAATGAGCAGTTCTTC.

This sequence joins TRBV9 and TRBJ2-3; 10 positions agree with TRBD2. J gave up 4 bases and V 0 bases, and 5 bases lay outside the gene matches. This CDR3 contains 16 residues. Germline V lookup: CDR1 SGDLS, CDR2 YYNGEE. CDR3 loop: CASSVVSGRVADTQYF. CDR3 DNA: TGTGCCAGCAGCGTAGTCAGCGGGAGGGTTGCAGATACGCAGTATTTT.

This clone was observed a handful of times. The gene calls are TRBV7-2 and TRBJ2-5, with D possibly TRBD2 on 6 matching bases. The V gene lost 4 bases and the J gene lost 0 bases, with 18 bases spanning the gap. The CDR3 sequence is 17 residues long. Germline CDR1 and CDR2: SGHTA and FQGNSA. CDR3 DNA sequence: TGTGCCAGCAGCTGGAGGCTAGGACTAAATTACCAAGAGACCCAGTACTTC. This translates into CASSWRLGLNYQETQYF. Combining the CDR3 with reference TRBV7-2 and TRBJ2-5 gives the whole variable domain GAGVSQSPSNKVTEKGKDVELRCDPISGHTALYWYRQSLGQGLEFLIYFQGNSAPDKSGLPSDRFSAERTGGSVSTLTIQRTQQEDSAVYLCASSWRLGLNYQETQYFGPGTRLLVL.

This clone has ten or more counts. This chain connects TRBV11-2 to TRBJ1-2; D may be TRBD1 (6 bases). V shed 4 bases and J shed 8 bases, with 23 bases lying between them. The CDR3 extends over 16 amino acids. Germline CDR1 is SGHAT and CDR2 is FQNNGV. CDR3 region: CASSSIQGHLRGGYTF. Here the CDR3 DNA reads TGTGCCAGCAGCTCTATTCAGGGTCACTTAAGGGGGGGCTACACCTTC.

The V and J genes are TRBV24-1 and TRBJ2-7; 8 bases fit TRBD2. Germline V gene lookup returns CDR1 KGHDR and CDR2 SFDVKD. V was clipped by 5 bases and J by 1 base; unmatched bases: 3. The CDR3 is made up of 14 amino acids. CDR3 nucleotide sequence: TGTGCCACCAGTGGCCGGGGGGGATCCTACGAGCAGTACTTC. It is translated as CATSGRGGSYEQYF.

The chain uses TRBV5-8 and TRBJ2-7; 8 nucleotides align to TRBD2. From germline, CDR1 is SGHTS and CDR2 YDEGEE. This CDR3 region has 13 residues. With 0 bases clipped from V and 8 bases from J, the junction kept 4 bases outside the gene matches. CDR3 amino acids: CASSLGLANQQYF. The CDR3 DNA sequence: TGTGCCAGCAGCTTGGGACTAGCGAATCAGCAGTACTTC.

The chain carries TRBV7-2 and TRBJ2-7, with D uncertain. Per the germline V gene, CDR1 is SGHTA and CDR2 is FQGNSA. Trimming removed 5 bases at V and 1 base at J, with 15 bases between. This CDR3 contains 15 residues. This CDR3 is CASSRWSEESYEQYF. The CDR3 DNA reads TGTGCCAGCAGCCGTTGGTCAGAAGAATCCTACGAGCAGTACTTC.

This clone showed up just once. The rearrangement joins TRBV2 to TRBJ1-1; 12 positions agree with TRBD1. Germline CDR1 SNHLY, CDR2 FYNNEI. The CDR3 sequence is 16 residues long. V dropped 4 bases and J dropped 4; count of bases not matched to a gene: 7. The CDR3 DNA reads as TGTGCCAGCAGTGGAGGGACAGGGGGCAGGAGCACTGAAGCTTTCTTT. Translation: CASSGGTGGRSTEAFF.

This clone was seen once. CDR3 residues: CASSSLLTEAFF. The CDR3 DNA reads TGTGCCAGTAGTTCTCTCTTGACTGAAGCTTTCTTT. V is TRBV19 and J is TRBJ1-1; D is uncertain. V gave up 5 bases and J gave up 5 bases, with 9 bases separating them. The CDR3 consists of 12 residues. Germline-derived CDR1 and CDR2 are LNHDA and SQIVND (reference sequence). The full variable domain, with the rest looked up from reference TRBV19 and TRBJ1-1, is DGGITQSPKYLFRKEGQNVTLSCEQNLNHDAMYWYRQDPGQGLRLIYYSQIVNDFQKGDIAEGYSVSREKKESFPLTVTSAQKNPTAFYLCASSSLLTEAFFGQGTRLTVV.

This chain joins TRBV4-1 and TRBJ1-4; D is undetermined. The V gene's germline CDR1 is MGHRA and CDR2 YSYEKL. The CDR3 runs to 15 residues. V was cut by 3 bases and J by 3 bases, with 11 bases left in between. DNA for the CDR3: TGCGCCAGCAGCCATCTTATGAGTTCTAATGAAAAACTGTTTTTT. It encodes CASSHLMSSNEKLFF.

Here the CDR3 DNA reads TGTGCCAGCAGCTTACTACTCGCGGCCGAGACCTACGAGCAGTACTTC. Translating gives CASSLLLAAETYEQYF. The chain uses TRBV11-3 and TRBJ2-7; unclear D gene. With 2 bases removed from V and 2 bases from J, the gap between germline ends came to 16 bases. This CDR3 is built from 16 residues. Per germline, CDR1 SGHNT and CDR2 YENEEA.

The V call is TRBV29-1, the J call TRBJ2-1; 10 nucleotides match TRBD1. The CDR3 is made up of 14 amino acids. J was trimmed by 6 bases and V by 4 bases; bases with no gene match: 6. Per the germline V gene, CDR1 is SQVTM and CDR2 is ANQGSEA. The CDR3 sequence: CSVGGTGVRNEQFF. The CDR3, as DNA: TGCAGCGTTGGGGGGACAGGGGTGCGCAATGAGCAGTTCTTC.

The rearrangement joins TRBV18 to TRBJ2-5, with D possibly TRBD1 on 6 matching bases. The CDR3 totals 15 residues. Trimming shortened V by 3 bases and J by 1 base, and 12 bases separated the two germline ends. From germline, CDR1 is KGHSH and CDR2 LQKENI. DNA of the CDR3: TGTGCCAGCTCACCTTCCGACAGGCCCCAAGAGACCCAGTACTTC. Protein: CASSPSDRPQETQYF.

This chain connects TRBV30 to TRBJ1-5; D perhaps matches TRBD1 (6 bases). V was clipped by 0 bases and J by 3 bases, with 12 bases between them. CDR3 length equals 15 residues. The germline V gene encodes CDR1 GTSNPN and CDR2 SVGIG (reference sequence). CDR3 coding DNA: TGTGCCTGGAGTGTACCTTCAGGGGTCAATCAGCCCCAGCATTTT. This codes for CAWSVPSGVNQPQHF.

The chain combines TRBV15 with TRBJ1-5; weak D call: TRBD1 (6 bases). The CDR3 length is 15 residues. Looked up from germline, CDR1 is LNHNV and CDR2 is YYDKDF (reference sequence). V shed 4 bases and J shed 1 base, with 11 bases lying between them. Written as DNA, the CDR3 is TGTGCCACCAGCATTGGACAGTGGAGCAATCAGCCCCAGCATTTT. Residues: CATSIGQWSNQPQHF.

J is TRBJ1-1 and V is TRBV12-3 or TRBV12-4; 7 nucleotides line up with TRBD1. The V segment lost 6 bases and the J segment 8 bases; nucleotides outside the gene matches: 9. CDR3 length equals 13 residues. The CDR3 DNA is TGTGCCAGCAGGCGAAGGATACAGGGGGAAGCTTTCTTT. This codes for CASRRRIQGEAFF.

The V gene is TRBV7-9, the J gene TRBJ1-2; TRBD1 aligns across 7 bases. Germline lookup yields CDR1 SEHNR and CDR2 FQNEAQ (reference sequence). V gave up 5 bases and J gave up 1 base; unmatched junction bases: 7. The CDR3 is 15 amino acids. DNA of the CDR3: TGTGCCAGCAGCCCCTGGGACAGTGATAACTATGGCTACACCTTC. Translating it yields CASSPWDSDNYGYTF.

The chain carries TRBV5-4 and TRBJ1-1; no reliable D call. The CDR3 consists of 14 residues. Between the trimmed V and J ends, which lost 4 bases and 4 bases, there was a span of 14 bases. Germline assignment: CDR1 SGHNT and CDR2 YYREEE (reference sequence). Here the CDR3 reads CASSTWAGPTEAFF. The CDR3, as DNA: TGTGCCAGCAGCACCTGGGCGGGCCCCACTGAAGCTTTCTTT.

This chain connects TRBV5-1 to TRBJ2-7; 10 nucleotides align to TRBD1. CDR3 size: 15 residues. The V and J ends lost 6 bases and 3 bases, in that order; junction bases with no gene match: 9. CDR1 is SGHRS, CDR2 YFSETQ, per germline. In DNA form, the CDR3 reads TGCGCCAGCAATCACCCCGGGACAGGGGACTACGAGCAGTACTTC. It translates to CASNHPGTGDYEQYF.

This clone has a single count. The chain has TRBV25-1 and TRBJ2-7; D is perhaps TRBD1 (6 bases). Between the trimmed V and J ends, which lost 1 base and 7 bases, there was a span of 17 bases. The CDR3 is 15 residues long. CDR1 MGHDK and CDR2 SYGVNS come from the germline V gene. The DNA for the CDR3 is TGTGCCAGCAGTGAATTATTGGGGGCCCCCAGGGAGCAGTACTTC. It encodes CASSELLGAPREQYF.

The chain recombines TRBV21-1 with TRBJ1-3; whether TRBD1, the table's D call, matches the DNA was not checked. TRBV21-1 is assigned pseudogene status. This CDR3 spans 19 amino acids. The CDR3 reads CASSKAPPDRSHYGNTIYF. The CDR3 DNA reads as TGTGCCAGCAGCAAAGCCCCCCCTGACAGGTCCCACTATGGAAACACCATATATTTT.

This chain joins TRBV9 and TRBJ2-1; the match to TRBD2 covers 11 bases. The germline V gene has CDR1 SGDLS and CDR2 YYNGEE. The CDR3 extends over 15 amino acids. After removal of 4 bases from V and 8 bases from J, the junction contained 8 bases not matched to a gene. In DNA, the CDR3 is TGTGCCAGCAGCCCCAGACTAGCGGGACGGTATGAGCAGTTCTTC. Residues: CASSPRLAGRYEQFF.

The V and J genes are TRBV15 and TRBJ2-7; TRBD1 matches 7 bases. The CDR3 loop spans 14 amino acids. CDR1 and CDR2 from the germline V gene are LNHNV and YYDKDF (reference sequence). J was trimmed by 2 bases and V by 1 base; bases with no gene match: 2. CDR3 nucleotide sequence: TGTGCCACCAGCAGAGGGGACAGAACCTACGAGCAGTACTTC. Amino acids: CATSRGDRTYEQYF.